This T cell receptor (beta chain) was found in a study of blood T cell repertoires in COVID-19. About the study: COVID-19 samples, acute and convalescent, were from the United States, Italy and Spain. From T cells, B-cell-depleted T cells, or PBMCs came the material, which was cDNA or gDNA.

Authors' data handling: From reference gene primer amplification, estimates of nucleated cell counts were derived. The assay was immunoSEQ multiplex PCR, and TCRdb's table has in-frame clones only and misses some. Clone size and V and J calls were adopted from that table, with D and trimming inferred from the DNA. The sample lists approximately 210,000 clones, around four fifths occurring once. This sequence originates from a human donor in a cohort sampled during active COVID-19. Sequencing used peripheral blood.

The CDR3 DNA reads TGTGCCAGCAAGGGAAACACCGGGGGGCCGTACGAGCAGTACGTC. Residues: CASKGNTGGPYEQYV. The chain recombines TRBV7-8 with TRBJ2-7; possible D gene TRBD2, 7 bases. This CDR3 comprises 15 residues. Germline V gene lookup returns CDR1 SGHVS and CDR2 FQNEAQ. V lost 7 bases, J lost 4 bases, and 20 bases lay in between.